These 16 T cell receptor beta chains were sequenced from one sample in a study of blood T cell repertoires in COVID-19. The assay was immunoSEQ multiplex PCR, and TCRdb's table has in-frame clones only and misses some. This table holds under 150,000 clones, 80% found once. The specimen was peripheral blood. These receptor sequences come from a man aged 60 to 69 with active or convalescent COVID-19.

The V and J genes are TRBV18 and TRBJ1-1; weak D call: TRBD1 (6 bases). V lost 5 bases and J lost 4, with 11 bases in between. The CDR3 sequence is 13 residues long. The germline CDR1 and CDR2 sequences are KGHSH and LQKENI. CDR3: CASSEGHRTEAFF. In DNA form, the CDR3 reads TGTGCCAGCTCAGAGGGACACCGCACTGAAGCTTTCTTT.

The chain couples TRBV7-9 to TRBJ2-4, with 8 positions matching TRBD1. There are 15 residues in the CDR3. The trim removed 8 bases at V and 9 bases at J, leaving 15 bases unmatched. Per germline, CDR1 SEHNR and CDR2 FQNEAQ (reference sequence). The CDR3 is CASDGYSGGSGIQYF. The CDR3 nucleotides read TGTGCCAGCGACGGATATTCAGGGGGCAGCGGCATTCAGTACTTC.

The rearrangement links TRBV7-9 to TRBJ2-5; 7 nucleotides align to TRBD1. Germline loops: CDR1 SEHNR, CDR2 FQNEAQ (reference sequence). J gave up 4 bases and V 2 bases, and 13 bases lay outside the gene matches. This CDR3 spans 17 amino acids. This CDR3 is CASSLPTARTGPETQYF. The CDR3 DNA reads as TGTGCCAGCAGCTTACCGACCGCGAGGACAGGCCCAGAGACCCAGTACTTC.

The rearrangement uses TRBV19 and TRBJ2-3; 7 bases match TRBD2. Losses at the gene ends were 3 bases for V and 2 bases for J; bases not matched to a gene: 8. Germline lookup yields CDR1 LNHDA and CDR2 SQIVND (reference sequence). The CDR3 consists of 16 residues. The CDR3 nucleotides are TGTGCCAGTAGTATGGCGGGCGGGAGCCCCACAGATACGCAGTATTTT. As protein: CASSMAGGSPTDTQYF.

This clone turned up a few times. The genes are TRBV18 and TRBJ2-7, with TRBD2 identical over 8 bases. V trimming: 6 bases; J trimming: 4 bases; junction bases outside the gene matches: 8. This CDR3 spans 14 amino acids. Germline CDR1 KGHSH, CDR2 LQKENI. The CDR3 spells CASSATSGPYEQYF. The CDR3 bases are TGTGCCAGCTCGGCAACTAGCGGCCCATACGAGCAGTACTTC.

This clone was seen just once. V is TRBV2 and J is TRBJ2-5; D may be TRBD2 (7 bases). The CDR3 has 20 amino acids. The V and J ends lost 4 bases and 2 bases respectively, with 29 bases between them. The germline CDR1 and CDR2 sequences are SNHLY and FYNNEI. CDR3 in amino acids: CASSGVYPSSGGGGQETQYF. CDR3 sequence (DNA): TGTGCCAGCAGTGGGGTGTACCCCTCTAGCGGAGGAGGGGGACAAGAGACCCAGTACTTC.

CDR3 DNA sequence: TGTGCCAGCAGTTTTGTGAGCTCCTACGAGCAGTACTTC. It specifies CASSFVSSYEQYF. The chain recombines TRBV12-3 or TRBV12-4 with TRBJ2-7; D is unresolved. This CDR3 has 13 amino acids. V lost 3 bases to trimming and J lost 0 bases, with 6 bases between them.

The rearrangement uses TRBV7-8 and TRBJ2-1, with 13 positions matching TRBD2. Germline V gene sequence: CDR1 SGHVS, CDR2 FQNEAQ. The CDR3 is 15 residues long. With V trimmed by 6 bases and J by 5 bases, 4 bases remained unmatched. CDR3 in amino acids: CASSTGTSGNNEQFF. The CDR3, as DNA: TGTGCCAGCAGTACCGGGACTAGCGGGAACAATGAGCAGTTCTTC. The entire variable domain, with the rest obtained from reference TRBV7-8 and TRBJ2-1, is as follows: GAGVSQSPRYKVAKRGQDVALRCDPISGHVSLFWYQQALGQGPEFLTYFQNEAQLDKSGLPSDRFFAERPEGSVSTLKIQRTQQEDSAVYLCASSTGTSGNNEQFFGPGTRLTVL.

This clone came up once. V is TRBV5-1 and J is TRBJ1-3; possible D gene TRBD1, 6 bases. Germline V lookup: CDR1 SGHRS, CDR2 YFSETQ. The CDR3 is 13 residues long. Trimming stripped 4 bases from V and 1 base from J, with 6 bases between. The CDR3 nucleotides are TGCGCCAGCAGCGGACAGTCTGGAAACACCATATATTTT. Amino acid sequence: CASSGQSGNTIYF. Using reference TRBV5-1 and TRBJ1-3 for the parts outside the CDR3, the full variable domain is KAGVTQTPRYLIKTRGQQVTLSCSPISGHRSVSWYQQTPGQGLQFLFEYFSETQRNKGNFPGRFSGRQFSNSRSEMNVSTLELGDSALYLCASSGQSGNTIYFGEGSWLTVV.

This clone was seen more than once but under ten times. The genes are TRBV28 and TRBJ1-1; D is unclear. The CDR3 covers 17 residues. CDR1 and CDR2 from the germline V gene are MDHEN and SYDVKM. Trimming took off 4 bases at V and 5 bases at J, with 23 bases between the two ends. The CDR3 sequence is CASSSSGFSGLGTEAFF. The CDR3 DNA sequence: TGTGCCAGCAGTTCGTCCGGGTTCTCCGGACTGGGGACTGAAGCTTTCTTT.

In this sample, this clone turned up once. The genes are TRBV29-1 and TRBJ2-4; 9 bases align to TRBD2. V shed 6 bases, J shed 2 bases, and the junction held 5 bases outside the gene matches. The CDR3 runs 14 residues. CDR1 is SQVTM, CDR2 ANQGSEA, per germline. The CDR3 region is CSVRAGGTKNIQYF. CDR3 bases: TGCAGCGTCAGAGCGGGAGGCACCAAAAACATTCAGTACTTC.

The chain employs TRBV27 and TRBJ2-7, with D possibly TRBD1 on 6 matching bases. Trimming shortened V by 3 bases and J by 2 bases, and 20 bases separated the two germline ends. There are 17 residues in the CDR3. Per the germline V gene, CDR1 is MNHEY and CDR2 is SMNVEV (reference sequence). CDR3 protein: CASSLRPQGIRTYEQYF. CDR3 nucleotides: TGTGCCAGCAGTTTGAGGCCGCAGGGGATAAGGACCTACGAGCAGTACTTC.

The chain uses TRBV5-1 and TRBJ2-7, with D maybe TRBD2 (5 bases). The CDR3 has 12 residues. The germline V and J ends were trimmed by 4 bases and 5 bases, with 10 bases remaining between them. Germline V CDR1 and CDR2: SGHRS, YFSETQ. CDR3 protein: CASSQGLHEQYF. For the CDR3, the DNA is TGCGCCAGCAGCCAAGGACTGCACGAGCAGTACTTC. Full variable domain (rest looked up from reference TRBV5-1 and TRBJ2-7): KAGVTQTPRYLIKTRGQQVTLSCSPISGHRSVSWYQQTPGQGLQFLFEYFSETQRNKGNFPGRFSGRQFSNSRSEMNVSTLELGDSALYLCASSQGLHEQYFGPGTRLTVT.

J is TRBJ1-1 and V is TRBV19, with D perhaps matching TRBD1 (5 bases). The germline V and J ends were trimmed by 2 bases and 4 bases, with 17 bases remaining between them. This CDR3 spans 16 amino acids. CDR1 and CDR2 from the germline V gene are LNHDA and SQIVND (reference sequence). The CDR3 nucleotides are TGTGCCAGTAGTATACAGGACACCCGACTGGGCACTGAAGCTTTCTTT. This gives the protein CASSIQDTRLGTEAFF.

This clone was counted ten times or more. In nucleotides, the CDR3 is TGTGCCAGCAGTGTGGGGGACTCAAACTATGGCTACACCTTC. Amino acids: CASSVGDSNYGYTF. The chain has TRBV25-1 and TRBJ1-2; possible D gene TRBD1, 5 bases. Germline assignment: CDR1 MGHDK and CDR2 SYGVNS. Trimming stripped 4 bases from V and 2 bases from J, with 11 bases between. There are 14 residues in the CDR3.

The CDR3 reads CASSYSTGAFF. As DNA, the CDR3 is TGTGCCAGCAGTTACAGTACCGGGGCTTTCTTT. The chain joins TRBV6-5 to TRBJ1-1; the D is unclear. This CDR3 is 11 amino acids long. Per germline, CDR1 MNHEY and CDR2 SVGAGI. The V end lost 2 bases, the J end lost 11 bases, and 9 bases lay between the germline ends.